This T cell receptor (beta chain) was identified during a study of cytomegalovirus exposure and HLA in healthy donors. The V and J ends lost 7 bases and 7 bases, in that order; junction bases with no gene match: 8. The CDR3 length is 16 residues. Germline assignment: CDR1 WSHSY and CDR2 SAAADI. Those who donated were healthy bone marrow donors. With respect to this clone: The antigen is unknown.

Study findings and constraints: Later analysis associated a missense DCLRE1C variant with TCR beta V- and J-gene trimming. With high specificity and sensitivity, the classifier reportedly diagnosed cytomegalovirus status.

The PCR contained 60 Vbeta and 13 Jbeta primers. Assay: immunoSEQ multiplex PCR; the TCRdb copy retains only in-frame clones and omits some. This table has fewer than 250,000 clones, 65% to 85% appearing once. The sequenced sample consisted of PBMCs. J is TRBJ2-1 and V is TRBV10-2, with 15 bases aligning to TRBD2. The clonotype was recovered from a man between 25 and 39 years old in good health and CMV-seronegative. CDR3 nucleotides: TGCGCCAGCATACGGACTAGCGGGGGGGCCGGGAATGAGCAGTTCTTC. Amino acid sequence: CASIRTSGGAGNEQFF.